This passage covers 19 T cell receptor beta chains from one sample sequenced in a study of CD8 T cells in ankylosing spondylitis. TCRdb re-derived calls from the 5' RACE reads in MiXCR, one entry per CDR3 protein. The sample contains a few hundred thousand distinct CDR3 sequences, 8% to 11% of which appear only once. The sequenced sample was blood, either unsorted or a sorted T cell fraction (not recorded which). The receptors shown here come from a male donor with ankylosing spondylitis or in good health (not recorded which).

The J gene is TRBJ2-2, the V gene TRBV3-1, with D perhaps TRBD1 or TRBD2 (5 bases each). CDR3 length: 15 residues. The V gene lost 5 bases and the J gene lost 1 base, with 11 bases spanning the gap. Germline CDR1 LGHDT, CDR2 YNNKEL (reference sequence). The CDR3 loop reads CASSARGGNTGELFF. In DNA, the CDR3 is TGTGCCAGCAGCGCCCGGGGCGGGAACACCGGGGAGCTGTTTTTT.

In this sample, this clonotype turned up many times. V is TRBV20-1 and J is TRBJ2-1; TRBD2 matches at 8 bases. Trimming removed 7 bases from V and 6 bases from J; junction bases left unmatched: 8. Germline V gene sequence: CDR1 DFQATT, CDR2 SNEGSKA (reference sequence). CDR3 length: 13 residues. The DNA of the CDR3 is TGCAGTGAGACAGGACTAGCTTCCAATGAGCAGTTCTTC. This codes for CSETGLASNEQFF.

The CDR3: CASSQDRTGTEAFF. The CDR3 DNA is TGCGCCAGCAGCCAGGACAGGACTGGCACTGAAGCTTTCTTT. This sequence joins TRBV5-1 and TRBJ1-1; TRBD1 matches at 7 bases. CDR1 is SGHRS and CDR2 is YFSETQ in the germline V gene. The CDR3 loop spans 14 amino acids. V shed 4 bases and J 4 bases; nucleotides not matched to a gene: 7.

This clonotype has at least ten counts. The J gene is TRBJ2-1, the V gene TRBV12-3 or TRBV12-4; the D is unclear. The CDR3 consists of 13 residues. V lost 2 bases to trimming and J lost 8 bases, with 10 bases between them. CDR3 DNA sequence: TGTGCCAGCAGTTTATTAAGGCGCGATGAGCAGTTCTTC. This encodes CASSLLRRDEQFF.

This clonotype was counted many times. This chain joins TRBV20-1 and TRBJ2-7; no clear D. Trimming took off 6 bases at V and 0 bases at J, with 6 bases between the two ends. From germline, CDR1 is DFQATT and CDR2 SNEGSKA (reference sequence). The CDR3 runs 11 residues. The CDR3 spells CSAQISYEQYF. The CDR3 DNA sequence: TGCAGTGCCCAGATCTCCTACGAGCAGTACTTC.

This clonotype came up many times. The V and J genes are TRBV5-8 and TRBJ2-7; the D is unclear. Trimming stripped 3 bases from V and 3 bases from J, with 13 bases between. The CDR3 has 14 residues. Germline values: CDR1 SGHTS, CDR2 YDEGEE. CDR3 protein: CASSSLSRNYEQYF. CDR3 coding DNA: TGTGCCAGCAGCTCCCTCTCCAGAAACTACGAGCAGTACTTC.

The genes are TRBV6-1 and TRBJ2-5; 7 nucleotides agree with TRBD2. The V gene's germline CDR1 is MNHNS and CDR2 SASEGT. V dropped 6 bases and J dropped 2; count of bases not matched to a gene: 6. The CDR3 sequence is 14 residues long. The CDR3 loop is CASRGLAEQETQYF. As DNA, the CDR3 is TGTGCCAGCAGGGGGCTAGCGGAACAAGAGACCCAGTACTTC.

This clonotype was found many times. This sequence joins TRBV7-3 and TRBJ2-3; D is perhaps TRBD1 or TRBD2 (5 bases each). The CDR3 is made up of 16 amino acids. Germline V gives CDR1 SGHTA, CDR2 FQGTGA. Between the trimmed V and J ends, which lost 2 bases and 1 base, there was a span of 13 bases. CDR3 nucleotides: TGTGCCAGCAGCTTAGGAGGTGGGGCCCGCACAGATACGCAGTATTTT. Residues: CASSLGGGARTDTQYF.

Many counts were recorded for this clonotype. This chain joins TRBV5-1 and TRBJ1-6; D possibly corresponds to TRBD1 (6 bases). The V gene's germline CDR1 is SGHRS and CDR2 YFSETQ. The germline V and J ends were trimmed by 4 bases and 7 bases, with 15 bases remaining between them. The CDR3 loop spans 15 amino acids. CDR3 coding DNA: TGCGCCAGCAGCCCCGGGGGCAGGGAGAATTCACCCCTCCACTTT. Its protein product is CASSPGGRENSPLHF.

This clonotype was observed at least ten times. The genes are TRBV5-5 and TRBJ2-5, with a possible D match to TRBD2 (6 bases). Germline V lookup: CDR1 SGHKS, CDR2 YYEKEE (reference sequence). Trimming stripped 1 base from V and 7 bases from J, with 8 bases between. CDR3 length equals 12 residues. The CDR3 region has the DNA TGTGCCAGCAGCTTGCCGGAGGGGACCCAGTACTTC. Amino acid sequence: CASSLPEGTQYF. The full variable domain, in which reference TRBV5-5 and TRBJ2-5 provide the parts outside the CDR3, is DAGVTQSPTHLIKTRGQQVTLRCSPISGHKSVSWYQQVLGQGPQFIFQYYEKEERGRGNFPDRFSARQFPNYSSELNVNALLLGDSALYLCASSLPEGTQYFGPGTRLLVL.

This chain joins TRBV12-3 or TRBV12-4 and TRBJ2-1, with 12 bases lining up with TRBD2. The junction had 10 bases not matched to a gene; V was cut back by 3 bases and J by 4 bases. There are 18 residues in the CDR3. The CDR3 nucleotides read TGTGCCAGCAGTTTGAATGTTGCTAGCGGGGGGGGTTACAATGAGCAGTTCTTC. This sequence encodes CASSLNVASGGGYNEQFF.

The chain couples TRBV28 to TRBJ1-3, with D possibly TRBD1 on 5 matching bases. CDR3 length equals 16 residues. The germline gives CDR1 MDHEN, CDR2 SYDVKM. V lost 6 bases and J 1 base, leaving 16 bases between the germline ends. CDR3 sequence (DNA): TGTGCCAGCAGGCTGGGACGCAGGATTTCTGGAAACACCATATATTTT. Translation: CASRLGRRISGNTIYF.

V and J are TRBV3-1 and TRBJ1-1; no clear D gene. V lost 1 base and J lost 4, with 10 bases in between. The CDR3 loop spans 14 amino acids. Germline lookup yields CDR1 LGHDT and CDR2 YNNKEL (reference sequence). The chain's CDR3 is CASSQGAGSTEAFF. DNA of the CDR3: TGTGCCAGCAGCCAAGGTGCCGGCAGCACTGAAGCTTTCTTT.

This clonotype was seen ten or more times. The chain couples TRBV20-1 to TRBJ2-5, with D possibly TRBD1 on 6 matching bases. Germline V gene data show CDR1 as DFQATT and CDR2 as SNEGSKA (reference sequence). The CDR3 has 16 amino acids. Trimming stripped 0 bases from V and 4 bases from J, with 18 bases between. The CDR3 protein is CSARDGFVGAGETQYF. CDR3 sequence (DNA): TGCAGTGCTAGAGATGGGTTTGTGGGGGCGGGAGAGACCCAGTACTTC.

V and J are TRBV5-8 and TRBJ2-3; D gene unclear. This CDR3 has 11 amino acids. The ends were cut back, 4 bases at V and 14 bases at J, with 14 bases in the middle. CDR1 and CDR2 (germline): SGHTS, YDEGEE. The CDR3 DNA reads as TGTGCCAGCAGCATCATCGATATGCGGTATTTT. As protein: CASSIIDMRYF.

This clonotype was detected many times. V gene TRBV28 combines with J gene TRBJ2-5; no reliable D call. The germline gives CDR1 MDHEN, CDR2 SYDVKM. V was shortened by 2 bases and J by 6 bases, with 13 bases between the two germline ends. This CDR3 contains 14 residues. CDR3 nucleotides: TGTGCCAGCAGTTTAGAAACAGCTTTACAGACCCAGTACTTC. Encoded protein: CASSLETALQTQYF.

This clonotype has a count of ten or more. The chain carries TRBV20-1 and TRBJ2-3; 9 bases align to TRBD1. The CDR3 has 15 residues. V lost 6 bases to trimming and J lost 3 bases; unmatched junction nucleotides: 10. CDR1 is DFQATT and CDR2 is SNEGSKA in the germline V gene (reference sequence). The CDR3 here is CSALSPGQGTDTQYF. As DNA, the CDR3 is TGCAGTGCCCTCTCCCCGGGACAGGGAACAGATACGCAGTATTTT.

This clonotype was seen only a few times. V and J are TRBV28 and TRBJ2-3; 10 positions agree with TRBD2. CDR3 size: 18 residues. V shed 4 bases and J 6 bases; nucleotides not matched to a gene: 16. The V gene's germline CDR1 is MDHEN and CDR2 SYDVKM. CDR3 region: CASSSHGGSGGARDTQYF. The DNA of the CDR3 is TGTGCCAGCAGTTCCCATGGAGGGAGCGGGGGGGCCCGGGATACGCAGTATTTT.

This clonotype was seen a handful of times. The CDR3 sequence: CSAPGPLGTDTQYF. Here the CDR3 DNA reads TGCAGTGCTCCCGGGCCCTTGGGGACAGATACGCAGTATTTT. The chain combines TRBV20-1 with TRBJ2-3; D unclear. Germline V gene data show CDR1 as DFQATT and CDR2 as SNEGSKA (reference sequence). V was shortened by 5 bases and J by 3 bases, with 15 bases between the two germline ends. The CDR3 loop spans 14 amino acids.